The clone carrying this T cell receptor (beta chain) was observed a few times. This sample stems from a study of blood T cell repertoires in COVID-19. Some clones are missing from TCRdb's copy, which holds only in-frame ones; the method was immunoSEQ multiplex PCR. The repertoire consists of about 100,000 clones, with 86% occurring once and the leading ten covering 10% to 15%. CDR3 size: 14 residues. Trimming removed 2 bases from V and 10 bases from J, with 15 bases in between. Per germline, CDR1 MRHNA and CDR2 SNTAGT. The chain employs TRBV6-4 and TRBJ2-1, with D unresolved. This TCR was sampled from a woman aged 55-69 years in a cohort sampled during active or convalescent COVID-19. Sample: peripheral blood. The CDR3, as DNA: TGTGCCAGCAGTGACGGAGTCGGCTTCGGGGAGCAGTTCTTC. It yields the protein CASSDGVGFGEQFF.